Listed below are T cell receptor beta chains from one sample, sequenced in a study of OX40 agonist ivuxolimab in advanced cancers. The protocol was immunoSEQ multiplex PCR, while the TCRdb copy is restricted to in-frame clones and leaves out a portion. The table has about 35,000 clones, around 92% seen once. Source: CD4+ or CD8+ T cells sorted from blood, taken in a trial of the OX40 agonist ivuxolimab. The receptors here all came from an adult with an advanced solid tumor such as melanoma, head and neck, liver or kidney cancer. CDR3s include the opening cysteine and the closing phenylalanine or tryptophan. The order of the fields is V gene, J gene, clone size, D gene, CDR3 DNA, CDR3 protein. A D gene is named only where the DNA matches it firmly. Size is stated for part of the rows, as once, few or many counts, or as a class when the clone is expanded.

V: TRBV5-4
J: TRBJ1-5
size: .
D: .
DNA: TGTGCCAGCAGCTCCTGGGAGGAAAGCAATCAGCCCCAGCATTTT
CDR3: CASSSWEESNQPQHF

V: TRBV27
J: TRBJ1-5
size: .
D: .
DNA: TGTGCCAGCAGTTTCTACAGGGACGGTCAGCCCCAGCATTTT
CDR3: CASSFYRDGQPQHF

V: TRBV28
J: TRBJ2-2
size: once
D: TRBD1
DNA: TGTGCCAGCAGTTTGATGACAGGGGGCATCGGGGAGCTGTTTTTT
CDR3: CASSLMTGGIGELFF

V: TRBV7-9
J: TRBJ2-5
size: .
D: .
DNA: TGTGCCAGCAGCTTAGTAGGCAGCGGTGAGACCCAGTACTTC
CDR3: CASSLVGSGETQYF

V: TRBV29-1
J: TRBJ1-1
size: .
D: .
DNA: TGCAGCGTTTCTATGGACAGCCATCTTGCGACTGAAGCTTTCTTT
CDR3: CSVSMDSHLATEAFF

V: TRBV7-2
J: TRBJ2-7
size: .
D: .
DNA: TGTGCCAGCAGCTTGATACCGGGCCCTTCTCCCCACTACGAGCAGTACTTC
CDR3: CASSLIPGPSPHYEQYF

V: TRBV5-1
J: TRBJ1-1
size: .
D: .
DNA: TGCGCCAGCAGCTCAGGGACCTCAACCATTCGAAACACTGAAGCTTTCTTT
CDR3: CASSSGTSTIRNTEAFF

V: TRBV9
J: TRBJ2-1
size: .
D: .
DNA: TGTGCCAGCAGCCCCCATGAGAATGAGCAGTTCTTC
CDR3: CASSPHENEQFF

V: TRBV7-9
J: TRBJ2-1
size: .
D: TRBD2
DNA: TGTGCCAGCAGCTCACTTCTAGCGGCAACCTACAATGAGCAGTTCTTC
CDR3: CASSSLLAATYNEQFF

V: TRBV27
J: TRBJ2-7
size: .
D: TRBD1
DNA: TGTGCCAGCAGTTTAGAGGGGGCCACTAGTTCCTACGAGCAGTACTTC
CDR3: CASSLEGATSSYEQYF

V: TRBV5-6
J: TRBJ2-7
size: .
D: .
DNA: TGTGCCAGCAGTTATGAGAGCTACGAGCAGTACTTC
CDR3: CASSYESYEQYF

V: TRBV7-6
J: TRBJ2-1
size: .
D: TRBD2
DNA: TGTGCCAGCAGCTTAGGGTCATTTCTGGGGGGGGTTGACAATGAGCAGTTCTTC
CDR3: CASSLGSFLGGVDNEQFF

V: TRBV9
J: TRBJ2-1
size: .
D: TRBD2
DNA: TGTGCCAGCAGCGAGGGGACTAGCGGGACGGTCTACAATGAGCAGTTCTTC
CDR3: CASSEGTSGTVYNEQFF

V: TRBV5-4
J: TRBJ2-1
size: .
D: .
DNA: TGTGCCAGCAGCTTGGGGTCGGCCCACAATGAGCAGTTCTTC
CDR3: CASSLGSAHNEQFF

V: TRBV27
J: TRBJ1-1
size: .
D: TRBD1
DNA: TGTGCCAGCAGTTTAGGTCCCCCTGGACAGGGCGGGACTGAAGCTTTCTTT
CDR3: CASSLGPPGQGGTEAFF

V: TRBV13
J: TRBJ1-5
size: .
D: .
DNA: TGTGCCAGTCAGGAGAGGGGAGGCAATCAGCCCCAGCATTTT
CDR3: CASQERGGNQPQHF

V: TRBV29-1
J: TRBJ2-7
size: .
D: .
DNA: TGCAGCGTTGAAGGGTCAGAGTACGAGCAGTACTTC
CDR3: CSVEGSEYEQYF

V: TRBV5-6
J: TRBJ2-7
size: once
D: TRBD1
DNA: TGTGCCAGCAGCGTGGACAGGGGCTACGAGCAGTACTTC
CDR3: CASSVDRGYEQYF

V: TRBV4-2
J: TRBJ2-7
size: .
D: .
DNA: TGTGCCAGCAGCCAAGGAAGAGACGAGCAGTACTTC
CDR3: CASSQGRDEQYF

V: TRBV6-5
J: TRBJ2-3
size: .
D: .
DNA: TGTGCCAGCAGTTCAAGCGAGATCGGCACAGATACGCAGTATTTT
CDR3: CASSSSEIGTDTQYF